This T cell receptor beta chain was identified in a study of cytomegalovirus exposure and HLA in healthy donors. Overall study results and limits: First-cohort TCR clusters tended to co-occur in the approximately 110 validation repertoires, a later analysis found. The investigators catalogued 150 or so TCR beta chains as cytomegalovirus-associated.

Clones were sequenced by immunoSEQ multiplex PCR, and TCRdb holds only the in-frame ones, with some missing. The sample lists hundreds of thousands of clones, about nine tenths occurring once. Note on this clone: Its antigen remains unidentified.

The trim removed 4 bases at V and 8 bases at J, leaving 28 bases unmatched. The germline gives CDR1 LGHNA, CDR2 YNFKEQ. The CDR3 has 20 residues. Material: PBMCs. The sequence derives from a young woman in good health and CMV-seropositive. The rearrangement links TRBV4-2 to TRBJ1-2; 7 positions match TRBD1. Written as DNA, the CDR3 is TGTGCCAGCAGCCGCCTAACATTAGGGTCGATATCAGGGGGGAAGGGGGGCTACACCTTC. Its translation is CASSRLTLGSISGGKGGYTF.